A selection of T cell receptor beta chains follows, all from one sample in a study of vaccination effects on CD4 cells after COVID-19. Clones were sequenced by immunoSEQ multiplex PCR, and TCRdb holds only the in-frame ones, with some missing. The sample carries 67,000 or so clones, roughly 78% recorded once. No antigens are known for them. Sample: CD4+ T cells from PBMCs cultured with HCoV-OC43 spike peptides, taken before COVID-19 vaccination. The source of these receptors is a human donor who received a COVID-19 vaccine. The CDR3 runs from the conserved cysteine through the conserved F or W. D genes are given only for firm matches. The size field is filled for only some rows; it gives once, few, many or a size class.

abundance	v_gene	d_gene	j_gene	CDR3aa	CDR3nt
NA	TRBV7-3	NA	TRBJ2-1	CASSLEGRDSNEQFF	TGTGCCAGCAGCTTAGAGGGACGCGATTCCAATGAGCAGTTCTTC
NA	TRBV4-3	NA	TRBJ1-5	CASSQEHDQPQHF	TGCGCCAGCAGCCAAGAACACGATCAGCCCCAGCATTTT
NA	TRBV2	TRBD1	TRBJ2-5	CASTETGVRETQYF	TGTGCCAGTACCGAGACAGGGGTTCGGGAGACCCAGTACTTC
once	TRBV10-2	NA	TRBJ2-2	CASRLQGGTGELFF	TGCGCCAGCAGGCTCCAGGGAGGAACCGGGGAGCTGTTTTTT
NA	TRBV18	NA	TRBJ2-3	CASSLRQAGSTDTQYF	TGTGCCAGCTCACTCCGACAGGCCGGTAGCACAGATACGCAGTATTTT
NA	TRBV4-1	TRBD1	TRBJ1-4	CASSQVRGREKLFF	TGCGCCAGCAGCCAAGTTAGGGGGCGTGAAAAACTGTTTTTT
NA	TRBV20-1	TRBD2	TRBJ2-3	CSASSAGGADTQYF	TGCAGTGCTAGTTCAGCGGGGGGAGCAGATACGCAGTATTTT
few	TRBV29-1	TRBD1	TRBJ1-6	CSVRTGRNSPLHF	TGCAGCGTCAGGACAGGGAGGAATTCACCCCTCCACTTT
NA	TRBV12-3/TRBV12-4	NA	TRBJ1-5	CASSFSEQPQHF	TGTGCCAGCAGTTTCAGCGAGCAGCCCCAGCATTTT
NA	TRBV30	NA	TRBJ2-2	CAWSHGELFF	TGTGCCTGGAGTCACGGGGAGCTGTTTTTT
NA	TRBV9	TRBD1	TRBJ1-4	CASSPRDRGTSEKLFF	TGTGCCAGCAGCCCCCGCGACAGGGGGACCTCTGAAAAACTGTTTTTT
NA	TRBV5-3	NA	TRBJ1-6	CARSPPDGGSNSPLHF	TGTGCCAGAAGCCCCCCGGACGGCGGGTCTAATTCACCCCTCCACTTT
few	TRBV30	TRBD1	TRBJ1-1	CAWSNHRGGTEAFF	TGTGCCTGGAGTAACCACAGGGGAGGCACTGAAGCTTTCTTT
NA	TRBV6-5	TRBD1	TRBJ1-2	CASSNRQGEDYGYTF	TGTGCCAGCAGTAACAGACAGGGGGAGGACTATGGCTACACCTTC
NA	TRBV5-1	TRBD2	TRBJ2-2	CASSIASGGATGELFF	TGCGCCAGCAGCATCGCTAGCGGGGGGGCGACCGGGGAGCTGTTTTTT
NA	TRBV12-3/TRBV12-4	NA	TRBJ1-2	CASSDRILGYTF	TGTGCCAGCAGCGACAGGATTTTAGGCTACACCTTC
NA	TRBV5-1	NA	TRBJ2-3	CASSLSVAASTDTQYF	TGCGCCAGCAGCTTGTCGGTGGCAGCTAGCACAGATACGCAGTATTTT
few	TRBV6-5	NA	TRBJ1-5	CASRVTLGDQPQHF	TGTGCCAGCAGGGTAACGTTGGGGGATCAGCCCCAGCATTTT
NA	TRBV4-1	TRBD1	TRBJ2-3	CASSQTGRGQTDTQYF	TGCGCCAGCAGCCAAACTGGCAGGGGGCAGACAGATACGCAGTATTTT
NA	TRBV29-1	TRBD1	TRBJ2-5	CSARTGSETQYF	TGCAGCGCCCGGACAGGGAGCGAGACCCAGTACTTC
few	TRBV28	NA	TRBJ1-6	CASLGQIAGDSPLHF	TGTGCCAGCCTAGGACAGATCGCCGGAGATTCACCCCTCCACTTT
NA	TRBV28	TRBD1	TRBJ1-3	CASSLPTGPGNTIYF	TGTGCCAGCAGTCTACCGACAGGGCCTGGAAACACCATATATTTT
NA	TRBV18	NA	TRBJ1-1	CASSPSSENTEAFF	TGTGCCAGCTCACCCTCCAGCGAAAACACTGAAGCTTTCTTT
NA	TRBV19	NA	TRBJ1-5	CASSKVGTVNQPQHF	TGTGCCAGTAGCAAGGTAGGGACCGTAAATCAGCCCCAGCATTTT
NA	TRBV5-1	TRBD2	TRBJ2-5	CASSLSSGGGETQYF	TGCGCCAGCAGCTTGTCGAGCGGGGGAGGAGAGACCCAGTACTTC
NA	TRBV5-1	TRBD1	TRBJ2-5	CASSIEPGTGMGTQYF	TGCGCCAGCAGCATAGAGCCCGGGACAGGGATGGGGACCCAGTACTTC
NA	TRBV18	NA	TRBJ1-2	CASSPYTGEEIRSGYTF	TGTGCCAGCTCACCATATACCGGGGAAGAGATTAGGAGTGGCTACACCTTC
NA	TRBV7-2	TRBD2	TRBJ2-1	CASSLRGAYNEQFF	TGTGCCAGCAGCCTGCGGGGGGCCTACAATGAGCAGTTCTTC
NA	TRBV29-1	NA	TRBJ2-3	CSVLRGVSTDTQYF	TGCAGCGTCCTGAGGGGGGTTAGCACAGATACGCAGTATTTT
NA	TRBV3-1/TRBV3-2	NA	TRBJ2-5	CASSLPTPVETQYF	TGTGCCAGCAGCCTCCCGACTCCAGTAGAGACCCAGTACTTC
few	TRBV5-1	TRBD1	TRBJ1-2	CASSFSQGGNYGYTF	TGCGCCAGCAGCTTTTCGCAGGGGGGCAACTATGGCTACACCTTC
NA	TRBV5-4	TRBD1	TRBJ1-1	CASRPNRGRDTEAFF	TGTGCCAGCAGACCAAACAGGGGCCGGGACACTGAAGCTTTCTTT
NA	TRBV18	NA	TRBJ1-6	CASSPQGANSPLHF	TGTGCCAGCTCACCACAGGGCGCCAATTCACCCCTCCACTTT
NA	TRBV9	NA	TRBJ2-5	CASSGRGGVETQYF	TGTGCCAGCAGCGGTCGGGGAGGCGTGGAGACCCAGTACTTC
NA	TRBV7-9	NA	TRBJ1-1	CASSYSQGSTEAFF	TGTGCCAGCAGTTATTCGCAGGGGAGCACTGAAGCTTTCTTT
NA	TRBV29-1	NA	TRBJ1-2	CSVSGPRYGYTF	TGCAGCGTGTCGGGACCACGCTATGGCTACACCTTC
NA	TRBV18	NA	TRBJ1-1	CASSPILSSIHTEAFF	TGTGCCAGCTCACCAATTTTATCCAGCATCCACACTGAAGCTTTCTTT
NA	TRBV5-1	NA	TRBJ1-4	CASSFRGVREKLFF	TGCGCCAGCAGCTTTCGGGGGGTACGCGAAAAACTGTTTTTT
NA	TRBV5-4	NA	TRBJ1-5	CASSPGANNQPQHF	TGTGCCAGCAGCCCTGGGGCGAACAATCAGCCCCAGCATTTT
once	TRBV14	TRBD2	TRBJ2-3	CASSPRLAGGTDTQYF	TGTGCCAGCAGCCCCAGACTAGCGGGGGGCACAGATACGCAGTATTTT
NA	TRBV10-3	TRBD1	TRBJ1-1	CAISGTGGMNTEAFF	TGTGCCATCAGTGGTACAGGGGGAATGAACACTGAAGCTTTCTTT
NA	TRBV6-5	NA	TRBJ1-1	CASSSGYTEAFF	TGTGCCAGCAGTTCGGGGTACACTGAAGCTTTCTTT
NA	TRBV9	NA	TRBJ1-5	CASSGEGNQPQHF	TGTGCCAGCAGCGGGGAGGGAAATCAGCCCCAGCATTTT
NA	TRBV27	NA	TRBJ1-5	CASSLYGGGQPQHF	TGTGCCAGCAGTTTATACGGGGGTGGACAGCCCCAGCATTTT